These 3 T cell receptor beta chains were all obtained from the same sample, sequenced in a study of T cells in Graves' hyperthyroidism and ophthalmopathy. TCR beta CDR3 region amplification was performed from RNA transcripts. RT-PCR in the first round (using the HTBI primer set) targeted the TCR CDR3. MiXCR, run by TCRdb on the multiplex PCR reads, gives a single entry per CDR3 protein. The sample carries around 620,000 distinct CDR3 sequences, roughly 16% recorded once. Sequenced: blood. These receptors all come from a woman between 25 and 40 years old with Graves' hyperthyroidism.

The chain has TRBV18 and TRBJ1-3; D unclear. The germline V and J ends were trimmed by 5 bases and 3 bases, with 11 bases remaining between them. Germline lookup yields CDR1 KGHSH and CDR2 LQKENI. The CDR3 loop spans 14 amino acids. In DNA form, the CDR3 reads TGTGCCAGCTCATCTAAGAGTGGTGGAAACACCATATATTTT. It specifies CASSSKSGGNTIYF.

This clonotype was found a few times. CDR3 amino acids: CASSLAGTAFMDTQYF. Here the CDR3 DNA reads TGCGCCAGCAGCTTGGCCGGGACGGCCTTTATGGATACGCAGTATTTT. V gene TRBV5-1 combines with J gene TRBJ2-3; D is perhaps TRBD1 or TRBD2 (5 bases each). V shed 0 bases and J shed 6 bases, with 17 bases lying between them. This CDR3 spans 16 amino acids. Germline V gene data show CDR1 as SGHRS and CDR2 as YFSETQ.

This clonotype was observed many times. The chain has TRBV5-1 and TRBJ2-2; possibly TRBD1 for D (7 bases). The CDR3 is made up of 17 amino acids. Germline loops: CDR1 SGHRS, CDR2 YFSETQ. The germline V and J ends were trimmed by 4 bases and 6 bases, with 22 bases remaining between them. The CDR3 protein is CASSATGNGGRPGELFF. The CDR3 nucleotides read TGCGCCAGCAGCGCGACAGGGAATGGAGGGAGACCCGGGGAGCTGTTTTTT. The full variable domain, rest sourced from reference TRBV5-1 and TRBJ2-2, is KAGVTQTPRYLIKTRGQQVTLSCSPISGHRSVSWYQQTPGQGLQFLFEYFSETQRNKGNFPGRFSGRQFSNSRSEMNVSTLELGDSALYLCASSATGNGGRPGELFFGEGSRLTVL.